Below, 5 T cell receptor beta chains from the same sample are listed, as sequenced in a study of cytomegalovirus exposure and HLA in healthy donors. The study ran its PCR with 60 Vbeta and 13 Jbeta primers. TCRdb keeps only in-frame clones here, not all; method: immunoSEQ multiplex PCR. This table has roughly 110,000 clones, approximately 60% appearing once. The source material was PBMCs. The receptor source for this set is a woman in her twenties or thirties in good health and CMV-seronegative.

The rearrangement uses TRBV13 and TRBJ2-3; 10 bases line up with TRBD2. The V gene end was trimmed by 1 base and the J gene end by 12 bases; junction bases not matched to a gene: 1. Looked up from germline, CDR1 is PRHDT and CDR2 is FYEKMQ (reference sequence). The CDR3 runs to 12 residues. CDR3 sequence: CASSLEREGQYF. In nucleotides, the CDR3 is TGTGCCAGCAGCTTAGAGCGGGAGGGCCAGTATTTT.

This chain connects TRBV27 to TRBJ1-1; 12 bases fit TRBD1. Trimming took 5 bases from V and 5 from J; bases not matched to a gene: 6. Germline V lookup: CDR1 MNHEY, CDR2 SMNVEV (reference sequence). The CDR3 has 15 amino acids. The CDR3 is CASSLRDRGRTEAFF. The CDR3 coding sequence is TGTGCCAGCAGTCTCAGGGACAGGGGGCGGACTGAAGCTTTCTTT.

The chain is built from TRBV6-5 and TRBJ2-4; D uncertain. This CDR3 comprises 13 residues. Germline CDR1 reads MNHEY; CDR2 reads SVGAGI. The V end lost 0 bases, the J end lost 13 bases, and 13 bases lay between the germline ends. The CDR3 reads CASSYSLRHDQYF. The CDR3 DNA reads as TGTGCCAGCAGTTACTCGCTCAGGCACGACCAGTACTTC.

This clone appeared a single time. J is TRBJ2-2 and V is TRBV19; 7 nucleotides agree with TRBD2. The ends lost 6 bases at V and 1 base at J; junction bases unmatched: 8. From germline, CDR1 is LNHDA and CDR2 SQIVND (reference sequence). The CDR3 is made up of 16 amino acids. The CDR3 sequence is CASRLAERGNTGELFF. As DNA, the CDR3 is TGTGCCAGTAGATTGGCGGAGCGGGGGAACACCGGGGAGCTGTTTTTT.

The CDR3 spells CASSFDSGGVTDTQYF. In DNA form, the CDR3 reads TGTGCCAGCAGTTTTGATAGCGGCGGAGTCACAGATACGCAGTATTTT. The rearrangement links TRBV27 to TRBJ2-3; tentatively, D is TRBD2 (6 bases). With 3 bases removed from V and 2 bases from J, the gap between germline ends came to 15 bases. Germline CDR1 reads MNHEY; CDR2 reads SMNVEV (reference sequence). The CDR3 extends over 16 amino acids.